A selection of T cell receptor beta chains follows, all from one sample in a study of blood T cell repertoires in COVID-19. Assay: immunoSEQ multiplex PCR; the TCRdb copy retains only in-frame clones and omits some. Among 99,000 or so clones listed, about 75% were seen once. Material: peripheral blood. These receptors originate from a woman aged 70-85 years with acute or convalescent COVID-19. CDR3s include the opening cysteine and the closing phenylalanine or tryptophan. The D gene is left open where the match is weak. For some rows the clone size is stated as once, few or many, or as a class when expanded; others skip it.

V	J	D	size	length	CDR3	DNA
TRBV4-3	TRBJ2-5	-	-	13	CASSLTSQETQYF	TGCGCCAGCAGCCTCACGAGCCAAGAGACCCAGTACTTC
TRBV19	TRBJ1-1	TRBD1	few	13	CASSFRGPSEAFF	TGTGCCAGTAGTTTCAGGGGGCCGTCTGAAGCTTTCTTT
TRBV27	TRBJ1-1	-	-	16	CASRTGESGMNTEAFF	TGTGCCAGCAGAACCGGGGAGTCGGGCATGAACACTGAAGCTTTCTTT
TRBV28	TRBJ2-7	TRBD2	-	12	CASGGRTYEQYF	TGTGCCAGCGGCGGGAGGACCTACGAGCAGTACTTC
TRBV7-2	TRBJ2-3	-	-	14	CASREDFRRDTQYF	TGTGCCAGCAGAGAAGACTTCCGGAGGGATACGCAGTATTTT
TRBV2	TRBJ1-2	TRBD1	once	15	CASSVNRGGNYGYTF	TGTGCCAGCAGTGTCAACAGGGGCGGTAACTATGGCTACACCTTC
TRBV19	TRBJ2-2	-	-	18	CASSILNRGGAGTGELFF	TGTGCCAGTAGTATCCTCAACAGAGGGGGGGCCGGGACCGGGGAGCTGTTTTTT
TRBV19	TRBJ1-5	-	once	15	CASERGPYSNQPQHF	TGTGCCAGCGAGCGGGGGCCGTATAGCAATCAGCCCCAGCATTTT
TRBV7-8	TRBJ1-5	-	-	15	CASSSYGQGDQPQHF	TGTGCCAGCAGCTCCTATGGCCAGGGCGATCAGCCCCAGCATTTT
TRBV7-2	TRBJ1-6	TRBD1	-	14	CASSLDRGISPLHF	TGTGCCAGCAGCTTAGACAGGGGGATTTCACCCCTCCACTTT
TRBV24-1	TRBJ1-1	TRBD1	-	19	CATSEPLQGDLLMNTEAFF	TGTGCCACCAGTGAACCCCTCCAGGGGGATCTACTCATGAACACTGAAGCTTTCTTT
TRBV5-4	TRBJ1-2	-	-	14	CASSLPPGDYGYTF	TGTGCCAGCAGCTTGCCTCCAGGGGACTATGGCTACACCTTC
TRBV5-5	TRBJ2-5	TRBD2	-	15	CASTEPGLPQETQYF	TGTGCCAGCACCGAACCGGGACTACCCCAAGAGACCCAGTACTTC
TRBV24-1	TRBJ1-1	-	-	13	CATSGGAFTEAFF	TGTGCCACCAGTGGGGGCGCGTTCACTGAAGCTTTCTTT
TRBV2	TRBJ1-1	-	-	16	CASELMGGIKDTEAFF	TGTGCCAGTGAGTTAATGGGGGGAATAAAGGACACTGAAGCTTTCTTT
TRBV15	TRBJ1-1	-	-	16	CATSRDLAGWDTEAFF	TGTGCCACCAGCAGAGATTTGGCAGGGTGGGATACTGAAGCTTTCTTT
TRBV15	TRBJ2-3	-	few	15	CATSRERVNTDTQYF	TGTGCCACCAGCAGAGAACGGGTCAACACAGATACGCAGTATTTT
TRBV7-9	TRBJ2-2	-	-	13	CASSFRNTGELFF	TGTGCCAGCAGCTTCCGTAACACCGGGGAGCTGTTTTTT
TRBV18	TRBJ1-1	-	-	14	CASSLAELNTEAFF	TGTGCCAGCTCATTGGCGGAATTGAACACTGAAGCTTTCTTT
TRBV5-1	TRBJ2-5	TRBD1	-	15	CASSLGDRNPETQYF	TGCGCCAGCAGCTTGGGGGACAGGAACCCAGAGACCCAGTACTTC
TRBV5-4	TRBJ2-1	TRBD2	-	17	CASSYTQLAGPYNEQFF	TGTGCCAGCAGCTACACCCAACTAGCGGGGCCCTACAATGAGCAGTTCTTC
TRBV4-1	TRBJ2-7	-	few	17	CASSQAAGTGLPYEQYF	TGCGCCAGCAGCCAAGCGGCGGGGACGGGTCTTCCCTACGAGCAGTACTTC
TRBV7-2	TRBJ1-4	-	-	15	CASSRLSGQNEKLFF	TGTGCCAGCAGCCGTCTATCTGGACAGAATGAAAAACTGTTTTTT
TRBV5-1	TRBJ1-6	-	few	13	CASSLVQASTLHF	TGCGCCAGCAGCTTGGTGCAGGCCTCCACCCTCCACTTT
TRBV12-3/TRBV12-4	TRBJ1-1	-	once	13	CASKVDTNTEAFF	TGTGCCAGCAAAGTGGACACGAACACTGAAGCTTTCTTT